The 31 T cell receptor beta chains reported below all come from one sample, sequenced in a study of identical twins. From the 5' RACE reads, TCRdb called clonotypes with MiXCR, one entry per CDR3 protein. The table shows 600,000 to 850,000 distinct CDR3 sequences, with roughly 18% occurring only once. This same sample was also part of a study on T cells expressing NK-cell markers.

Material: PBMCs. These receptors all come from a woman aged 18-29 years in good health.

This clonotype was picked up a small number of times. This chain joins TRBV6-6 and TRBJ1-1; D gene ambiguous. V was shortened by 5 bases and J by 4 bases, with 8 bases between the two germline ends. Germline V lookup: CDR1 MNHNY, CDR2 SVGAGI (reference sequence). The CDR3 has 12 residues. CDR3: CASSSRPTEAFF. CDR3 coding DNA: TGTGCCAGCAGTAGTAGACCCACTGAAGCTTTCTTT.

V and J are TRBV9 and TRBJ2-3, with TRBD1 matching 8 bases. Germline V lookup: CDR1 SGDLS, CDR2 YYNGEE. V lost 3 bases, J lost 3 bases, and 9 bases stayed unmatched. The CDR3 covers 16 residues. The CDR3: CASSALRGTGTDTQYF. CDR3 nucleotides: TGTGCCAGCAGCGCCCTAAGAGGGACAGGTACAGATACGCAGTATTTT.

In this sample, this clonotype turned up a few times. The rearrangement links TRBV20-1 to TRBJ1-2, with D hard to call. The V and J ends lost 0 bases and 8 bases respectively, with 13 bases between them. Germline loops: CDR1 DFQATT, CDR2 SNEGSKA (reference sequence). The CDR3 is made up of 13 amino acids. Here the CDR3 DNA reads TGCAGTGCTAGAGATACAACTCCCGGAGGCTACACCTTC. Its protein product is CSARDTTPGGYTF.

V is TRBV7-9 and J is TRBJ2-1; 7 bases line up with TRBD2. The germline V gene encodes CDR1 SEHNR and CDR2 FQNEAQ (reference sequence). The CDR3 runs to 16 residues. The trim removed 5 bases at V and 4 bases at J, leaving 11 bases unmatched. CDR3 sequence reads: CASSPLARVEYNEQFF. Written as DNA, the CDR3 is TGTGCCAGCAGCCCACTAGCGCGGGTCGAGTACAATGAGCAGTTCTTC. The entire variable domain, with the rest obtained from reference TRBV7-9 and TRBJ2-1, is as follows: DTGVSQNPRHKITKRGQNVTFRCDPISEHNRLYWYRQTLGQGPEFLTYFQNEAQLEKSRLLSDRFSAERPKGSFSTLEIQRTEQGDSAMYLCASSPLARVEYNEQFFGPGTRLTVL.

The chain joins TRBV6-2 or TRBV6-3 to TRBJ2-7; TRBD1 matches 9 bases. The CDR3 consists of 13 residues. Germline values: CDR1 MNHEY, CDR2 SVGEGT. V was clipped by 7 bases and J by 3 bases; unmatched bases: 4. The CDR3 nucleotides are TGTGCCAGCAAGAGGACAGGGGACTACGAGCAGTACTTC. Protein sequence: CASKRTGDYEQYF.

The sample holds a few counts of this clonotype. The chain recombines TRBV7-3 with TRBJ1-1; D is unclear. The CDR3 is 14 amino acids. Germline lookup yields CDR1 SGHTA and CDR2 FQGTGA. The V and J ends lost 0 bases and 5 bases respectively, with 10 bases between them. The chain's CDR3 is CASSLTGSETEAFF. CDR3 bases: TGTGCCAGCAGCTTAACGGGCTCGGAAACTGAAGCTTTCTTT.

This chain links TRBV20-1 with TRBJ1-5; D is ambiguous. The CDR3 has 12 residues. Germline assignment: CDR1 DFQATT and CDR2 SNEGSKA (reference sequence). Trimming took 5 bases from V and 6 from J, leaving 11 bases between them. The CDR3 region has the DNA TGCAGTGCTGGGGAGGGAACTCAGCCCCAGCATTTT. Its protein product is CSAGEGTQPQHF.

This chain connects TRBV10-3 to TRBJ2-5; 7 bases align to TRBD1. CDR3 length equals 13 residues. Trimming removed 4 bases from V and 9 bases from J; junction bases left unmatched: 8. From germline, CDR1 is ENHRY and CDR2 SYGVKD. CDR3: CAISGQGNGAQYF. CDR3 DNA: TGTGCCATCAGTGGACAGGGAAACGGGGCCCAGTACTTC.

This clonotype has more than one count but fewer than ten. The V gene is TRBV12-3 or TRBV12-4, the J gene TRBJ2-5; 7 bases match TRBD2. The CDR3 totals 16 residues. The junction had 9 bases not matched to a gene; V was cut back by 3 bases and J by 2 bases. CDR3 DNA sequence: TGTGCCAGCAGTTTGGGTTCCGGGGGGTCGCAAGAGACCCAGTACTTC. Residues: CASSLGSGGSQETQYF.

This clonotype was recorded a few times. The CDR3 DNA reads TGCGCCAGCAGCCTTCGGGGGGATGGCACAGATACGCAGTATTTT. This gives the protein CASSLRGDGTDTQYF. The rearrangement uses TRBV5-1 and TRBJ2-3; 7 nucleotides line up with TRBD2. The CDR3 runs 15 residues. V trimming: 4 bases; J trimming: 1 base; junction bases outside the gene matches: 6. Germline V gene data show CDR1 as SGHRS and CDR2 as YFSETQ.

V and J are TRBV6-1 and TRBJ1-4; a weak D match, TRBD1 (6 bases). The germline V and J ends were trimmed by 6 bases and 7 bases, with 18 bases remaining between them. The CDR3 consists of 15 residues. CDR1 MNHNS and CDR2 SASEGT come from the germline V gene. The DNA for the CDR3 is TGTGCCAGCAGCGCCGCGGCCTTGGGGGCTGAAAAACTGTTTTTT. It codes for CASSAAALGAEKLFF.

The DNA for the CDR3 is TGCAGCGCTAGCGGGAGTGGCTCCTACAATGAGCAGTTCTTC. This sequence encodes CSASGSGSYNEQFF. The genes are TRBV29-1 and TRBJ2-1; 10 bases line up with TRBD2. CDR1 and CDR2 from the germline V gene are SQVTM and ANQGSEA. Trimming cost V 7 bases and J 0 bases; bases outside gene matches: 3. This CDR3 is 14 amino acids long.

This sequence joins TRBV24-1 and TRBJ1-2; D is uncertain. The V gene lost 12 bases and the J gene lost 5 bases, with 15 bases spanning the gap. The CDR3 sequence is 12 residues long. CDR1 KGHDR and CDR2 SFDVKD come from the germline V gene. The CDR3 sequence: CAASSPGYGYTF. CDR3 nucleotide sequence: TGTGCCGCCTCCTCCCCTGGATATGGCTACACCTTC.

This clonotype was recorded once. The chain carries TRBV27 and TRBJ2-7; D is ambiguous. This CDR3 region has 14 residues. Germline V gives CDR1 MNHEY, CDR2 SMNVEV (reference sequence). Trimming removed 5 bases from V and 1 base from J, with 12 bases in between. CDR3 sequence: CASSATTNSYEQYF. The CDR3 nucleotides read TGTGCCAGCAGTGCCACTACCAATTCCTACGAGCAGTACTTC.

The CDR3 DNA reads as TGTGCCAGCAGCTTTAGGACAGGGCTGAGGAACACTGAAGCTTTCTTT. This gives the protein CASSFRTGLRNTEAFF. The chain couples TRBV5-6 to TRBJ1-1; 8 nucleotides align to TRBD1. Losses at the gene ends were 2 bases for V and 1 base for J; bases not matched to a gene: 7. Per the germline V gene, CDR1 is SGHDT and CDR2 is YYEEEE. The CDR3 contains 16 residues.

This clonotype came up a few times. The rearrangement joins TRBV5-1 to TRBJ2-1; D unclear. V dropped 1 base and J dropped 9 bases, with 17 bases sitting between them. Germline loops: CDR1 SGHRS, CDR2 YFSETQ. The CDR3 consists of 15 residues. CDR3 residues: CASSLKGSWASEQFF. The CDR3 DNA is TGCGCCAGCAGCTTGAAGGGATCTTGGGCAAGTGAGCAGTTCTTC.

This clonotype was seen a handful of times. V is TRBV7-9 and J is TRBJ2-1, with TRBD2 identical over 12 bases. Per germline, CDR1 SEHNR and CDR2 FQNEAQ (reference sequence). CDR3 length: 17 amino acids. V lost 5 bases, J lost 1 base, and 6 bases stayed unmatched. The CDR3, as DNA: TGTGCCAGCAGCCCCCGACTAGCGGGAGAATCCTACAATGAGCAGTTCTTC. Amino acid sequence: CASSPRLAGESYNEQFF.

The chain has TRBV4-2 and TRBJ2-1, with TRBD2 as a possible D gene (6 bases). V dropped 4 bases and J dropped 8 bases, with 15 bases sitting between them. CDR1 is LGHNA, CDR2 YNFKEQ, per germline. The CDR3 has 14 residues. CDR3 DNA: TGTGCCAGCAGCCGAGGACTAAATAGAGATGAGCAGTTCTTC. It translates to CASSRGLNRDEQFF.

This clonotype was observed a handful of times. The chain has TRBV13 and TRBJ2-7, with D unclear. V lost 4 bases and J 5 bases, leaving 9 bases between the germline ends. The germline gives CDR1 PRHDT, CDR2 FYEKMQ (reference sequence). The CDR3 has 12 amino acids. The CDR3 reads CASSSPNHEQYF. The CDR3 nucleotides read TGTGCCAGCAGCTCACCCAATCACGAGCAGTACTTC.

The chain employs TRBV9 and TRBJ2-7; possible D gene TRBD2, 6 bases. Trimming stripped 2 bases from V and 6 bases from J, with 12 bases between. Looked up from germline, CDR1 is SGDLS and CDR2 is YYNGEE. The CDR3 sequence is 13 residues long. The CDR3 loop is CASSVRDGSEQYF. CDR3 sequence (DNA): TGTGCCAGCAGCGTTAGAGACGGGAGCGAGCAGTACTTC.

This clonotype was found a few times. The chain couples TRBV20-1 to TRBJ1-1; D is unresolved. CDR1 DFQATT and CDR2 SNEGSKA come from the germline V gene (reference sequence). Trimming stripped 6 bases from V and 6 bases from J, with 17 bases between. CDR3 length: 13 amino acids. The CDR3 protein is CSAPNRVGAEAFF. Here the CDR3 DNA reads TGCAGTGCCCCCAATAGGGTCGGGGCTGAAGCTTTCTTT.

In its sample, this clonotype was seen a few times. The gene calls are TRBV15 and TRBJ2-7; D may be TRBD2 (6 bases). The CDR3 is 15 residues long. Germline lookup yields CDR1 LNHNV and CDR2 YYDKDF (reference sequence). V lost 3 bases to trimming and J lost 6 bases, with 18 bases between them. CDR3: CATSRELGLPSEQYF. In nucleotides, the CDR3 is TGTGCCACCAGCAGGGAACTTGGACTACCCAGCGAGCAGTACTTC.

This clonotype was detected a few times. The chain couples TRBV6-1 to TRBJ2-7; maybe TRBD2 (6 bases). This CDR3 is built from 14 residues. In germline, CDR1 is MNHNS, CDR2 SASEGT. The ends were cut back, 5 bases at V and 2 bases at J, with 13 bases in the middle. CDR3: CASSPAGRPYEQYF. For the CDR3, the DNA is TGTGCCAGCAGTCCAGCGGGCCGCCCCTACGAGCAGTACTTC.

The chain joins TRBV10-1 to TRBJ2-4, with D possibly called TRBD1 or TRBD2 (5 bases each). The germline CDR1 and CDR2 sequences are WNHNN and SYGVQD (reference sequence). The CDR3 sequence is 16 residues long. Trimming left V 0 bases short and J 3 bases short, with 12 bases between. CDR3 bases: TGCGCCAGCAGTGAGTCTCAGCGGCAGGGCAAAAACATTCAGTACTTC. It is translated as CASSESQRQGKNIQYF.

The CDR3 DNA sequence: TGTGCCAGCAGAGGGGGCGGGGGTGAAGCTTTCTTT. It translates to CASRGGGGEAFF. The chain employs TRBV9 and TRBJ1-1, with TRBD1 identical over 7 bases. Germline assignment: CDR1 SGDLS and CDR2 YYNGEE. The CDR3 contains 12 residues. The J segment lost 7 bases and the V segment lost 5 bases, leaving 5 bases of the junction unmatched. Supplemented by reference TRBV9 and TRBJ1-1, the full variable domain reads DSGVTQTPKHLITATGQRVTLRCSPRSGDLSVYWYQQSLDQGLQFLIQYYNGEERAKGNILERFSAQQFPDLHSELNLSSLELGDSALYFCASRGGGGEAFFGQGTRLTVV.

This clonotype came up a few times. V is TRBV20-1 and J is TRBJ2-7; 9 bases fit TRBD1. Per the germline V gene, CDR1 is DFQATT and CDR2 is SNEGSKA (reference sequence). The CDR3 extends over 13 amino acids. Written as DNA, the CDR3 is TGCAGCATCGAGGACAGGGGAACCTACGAGCAGTACTTC. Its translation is CSIEDRGTYEQYF.

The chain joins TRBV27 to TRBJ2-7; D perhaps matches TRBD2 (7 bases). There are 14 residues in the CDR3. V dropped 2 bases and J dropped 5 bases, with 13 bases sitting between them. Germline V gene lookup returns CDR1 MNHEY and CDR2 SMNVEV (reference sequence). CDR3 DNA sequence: TGTGCCAGCAGTTTAAACCGGGGGGCGGACGAGCAGTACTTC. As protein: CASSLNRGADEQYF.

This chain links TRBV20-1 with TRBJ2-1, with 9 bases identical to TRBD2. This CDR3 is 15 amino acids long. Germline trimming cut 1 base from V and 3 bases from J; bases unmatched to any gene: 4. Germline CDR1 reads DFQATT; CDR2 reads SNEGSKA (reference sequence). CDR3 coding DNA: TGCAGTGCTAGAGGGGCTAGCGGGGTCTACAATGAGCAGTTCTTC. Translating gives CSARGASGVYNEQFF.

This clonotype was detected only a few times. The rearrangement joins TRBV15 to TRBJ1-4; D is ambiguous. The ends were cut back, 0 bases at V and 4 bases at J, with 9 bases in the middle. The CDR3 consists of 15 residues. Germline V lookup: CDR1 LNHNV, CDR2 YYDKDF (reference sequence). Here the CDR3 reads CATSRDPQYNEKLFF. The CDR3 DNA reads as TGTGCCACCAGCAGAGATCCCCAGTATAATGAAAAACTGTTTTTT.

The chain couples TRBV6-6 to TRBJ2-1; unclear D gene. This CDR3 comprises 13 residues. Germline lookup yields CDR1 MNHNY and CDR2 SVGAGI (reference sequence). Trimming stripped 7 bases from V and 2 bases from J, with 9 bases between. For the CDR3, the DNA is TGTGCCAGCAACATGGTAACCTACAATGAGCAGTTCTTC. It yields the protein CASNMVTYNEQFF.

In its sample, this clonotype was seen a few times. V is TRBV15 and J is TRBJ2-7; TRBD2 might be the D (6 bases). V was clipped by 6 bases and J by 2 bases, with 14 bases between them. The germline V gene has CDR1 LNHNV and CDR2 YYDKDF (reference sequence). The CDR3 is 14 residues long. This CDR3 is CATSTPGLTYEQYF. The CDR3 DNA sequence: TGTGCCACCAGTACCCCGGGACTGACCTACGAGCAGTACTTC.